The clone carrying this TCR beta chain has a single count. What it binds is not known. These data are taken from a study of shared clonotypes between healthy human individuals. Data came from immunoSEQ multiplex PCR; TCRdb stores just in-frame clones and leaves some out. The data show over 700,000 clones, 55% to 80% seen once. V lost 3 bases and J lost 10; bases outside the gene matches: 6. The CDR3 length is 12 residues. The germline V gene encodes CDR1 MGHDK and CDR2 SYGVNS. General study findings and limits: Few donors restricted represented genetic and exposure-history diversity.

Material: memory CD4+ T cells sorted from blood. As to subset: CD45RA-negative fraction. The rearrangement joins TRBV25-1 to TRBJ2-7, with 7 bases identical to TRBD2. This sequence was found in a woman aged 25 to 39 in good health. The CDR3 protein is CASSERENKQYF. DNA for the CDR3: TGTGCCAGCAGTGAGCGGGAGAATAAACAGTACTTC.